The entry below gives a single T cell receptor beta chain sequence along with its context. Sequenced by immunoSEQ multiplex PCR; TCRdb stores in-frame clones only, minus some. This sample has 200,000 or so clones, with over 70% found just once. The data originate from a study of T cell responses to AZD1222 COVID-19 vaccine. In germline, CDR1 is LNHDA, CDR2 SQIVND (reference sequence). V lost 3 bases and J lost 0; bases outside the gene matches: 2. The CDR3 is 15 residues long. The input for sequencing was peripheral blood, taken on day 0 of MenACWY control vaccination. The V call is TRBV19, the J call TRBJ2-7; TRBD2 matches at 10 bases. The source is an adult in good health. The chain's CDR3 is CASSMSSGGSYEQYF. The CDR3 nucleotides are TGTGCCAGTAGTATGTCTAGCGGGGGCTCCTACGAGCAGTACTTC.